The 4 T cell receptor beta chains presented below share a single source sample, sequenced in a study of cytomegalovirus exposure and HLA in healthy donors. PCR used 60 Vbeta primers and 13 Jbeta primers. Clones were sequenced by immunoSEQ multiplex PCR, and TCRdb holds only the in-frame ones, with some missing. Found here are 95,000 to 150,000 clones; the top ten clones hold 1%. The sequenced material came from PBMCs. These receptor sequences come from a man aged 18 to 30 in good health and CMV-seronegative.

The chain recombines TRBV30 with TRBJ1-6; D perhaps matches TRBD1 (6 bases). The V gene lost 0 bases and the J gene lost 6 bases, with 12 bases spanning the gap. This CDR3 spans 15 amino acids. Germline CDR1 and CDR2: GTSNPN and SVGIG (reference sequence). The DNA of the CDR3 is TGTGCCTGGAGTGTAGTTGGGGGCCCTAATTCACCCCTCCACTTT. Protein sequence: CAWSVVGGPNSPLHF.

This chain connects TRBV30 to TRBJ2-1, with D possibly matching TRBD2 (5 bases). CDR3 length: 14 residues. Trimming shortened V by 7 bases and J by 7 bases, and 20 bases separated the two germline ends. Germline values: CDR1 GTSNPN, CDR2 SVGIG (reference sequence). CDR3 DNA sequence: TGTGCCTCGGTTCGGCGGGCCTTCTCGAATGAGCAGTTCTTC. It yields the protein CASVRRAFSNEQFF.

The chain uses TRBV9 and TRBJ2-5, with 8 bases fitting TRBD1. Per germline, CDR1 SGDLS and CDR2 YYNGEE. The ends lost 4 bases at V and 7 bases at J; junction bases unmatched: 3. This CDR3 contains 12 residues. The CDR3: CASSSDRGTQYF. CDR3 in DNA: TGTGCCAGCAGCTCCGACAGGGGGACCCAGTACTTC.

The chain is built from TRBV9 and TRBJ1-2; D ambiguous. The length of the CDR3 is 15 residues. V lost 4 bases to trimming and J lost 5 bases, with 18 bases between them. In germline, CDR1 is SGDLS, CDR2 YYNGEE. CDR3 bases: TGTGCCAGCAGCTCCGCAGAGCTTTTGGAGTATGGCTACACCTTC. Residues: CASSSAELLEYGYTF.